The clone carrying this T cell receptor beta chain has more than one count but fewer than ten. As yet, its antigen is unknown. These data belong to a study of tumor and adjacent non-tumor tissue in lung cancer. Study observations and caveats: Higher tumor TCR diversity was associated with shorter survival.

Trimming removed 3 bases at V and 0 bases at J, with 10 bases between. The germline V gene encodes CDR1 DFQATT and CDR2 SNEGSKA (reference sequence). The CDR3 is made up of 14 amino acids. The library came from three nested PCR rounds adapted from ARM-PCR protocols. One entry per CDR3 protein results from TCRdb running MiXCR on the multiplex PCR reads. The data contain around 210,000 distinct CDR3 sequences, 71% of them seen just once; the ten biggest clones take up 25%. No cell sorting was done before RNA was extracted from the tissue. This clonotype originated in a man aged 55 to 69 with non-small cell lung cancer. What was sequenced was lung tumor tissue. The chain is built from TRBV20-1 and TRBJ2-3; D ambiguous. The CDR3 loop is CSASPRASTDTQYF. The CDR3 DNA sequence: TGCAGTGCTAGCCCTAGGGCGAGCACAGATACGCAGTATTTT.